This TCR beta chain was documented in a study of cytomegalovirus exposure and HLA in healthy donors. Looking at the study overall: Roughly 179 million T cells yielded 90 million to 130 million unique TCR beta sequences, as an earlier analysis found.

Comment on this clone: Its matching antigen is unknown.

Trimming took off 4 bases at V and 6 bases at J, with 10 bases between the two ends. Germline CDR1 is LGHNA and CDR2 is YNFKEQ. The length of the CDR3 is 13 residues. 60 Vbeta and 13 Jbeta primers were used in PCR. The method was immunoSEQ multiplex PCR; TCRdb's version includes in-frame clones alone and lacks a portion of them. Its table records about 140,000 clones. Notes on the study in general: In a later analysis, at a false discovery rate of 0.05, about 17,000 TCR beta sequences matched HLA alleles. Reportedly, a later analysis found an Asian-associated ancestry cluster had fewer N-insertions than the approximately 700-donor mean. Later analysis suggested most CMV-associated TCR beta chains were HLA-restricted.

The gene calls are TRBV4-2 and TRBJ2-1, with a possible D match to TRBD1 (5 bases). The sequence derives from a middle-aged man in good health and CMV-seronegative. The material sequenced was PBMCs. The CDR3 loop reads CASSLNRGNEQFF. The DNA of the CDR3 is TGTGCCAGCAGCCTGAATAGGGGCAATGAGCAGTTCTTC.